The text below deals with one TCR beta chain. Original processing methods: Amplifying reference gene primers gave estimates of nucleated cell counts. The assay was immunoSEQ multiplex PCR, and TCRdb's table has in-frame clones only and misses some. V, J and clone size reflect that table, while D and trimming were determined from the DNA. The sample includes around 160,000 clones, about 86% of them seen just once. The data stem from a study of blood T cell repertoires in COVID-19. This CDR3 has 13 residues. V lost 3 bases, J lost 5 bases, and 1 base stayed unmatched. Germline V gene sequence: CDR1 SGHNT, CDR2 YYREEE (reference sequence).

The receptor comes from a man aged 60 to 75 with acute or convalescent COVID-19. Sequencing was carried out using peripheral blood. The gene calls are TRBV5-4 and TRBJ2-1; TRBD1 aligns across 8 bases. The chain's CDR3 is CASSWDRNNEQFF. The CDR3 DNA reads TGTGCCAGCAGCTGGGACAGGAACAATGAGCAGTTCTTC.